Shown below are 26 T cell receptor beta chains from a single sample sequenced in a study of cytomegalovirus exposure and HLA in healthy donors. The primer mix had 60 Vbeta and 13 Jbeta primers. Sequencing was performed with immunoSEQ multiplex PCR; in TCRdb, only in-frame clones are kept and a portion is missing. The table includes around 130,000 clones, 80% detected once. Sequenced material: PBMCs. The receptors come from a male donor in good health and CMV-seronegative.

The V gene is TRBV18, the J gene TRBJ2-3; 7 bases agree with TRBD2. The CDR3 totals 15 residues. Germline V gene lookup returns CDR1 KGHSH and CDR2 LQKENI. Trimming cost V 3 bases and J 0 bases; bases outside gene matches: 3. The CDR3 sequence: CASSPLSGSTDTQYF. In nucleotides, the CDR3 is TGTGCCAGCTCACCCCTTAGCGGGAGCACAGATACGCAGTATTTT.

V usage is TRBV7-9 and J usage is TRBJ2-7; TRBD2 aligns across 7 bases. The CDR3 has 14 residues. V trimming: 6 bases; J trimming: 4 bases; junction bases outside the gene matches: 9. Germline V CDR1 and CDR2: SEHNR, FQNEAQ (reference sequence). The CDR3 region has the DNA TGTGCCAGCAGAGAAGGGAGGGGCAGGTACGAGCAGTACTTC. Its translation is CASREGRGRYEQYF.

This clone appeared once. Sequence at one end of the junction differs from germline and may be a read error. V usage is TRBV7-9 and J usage is TRBJ1-2, with D possibly matching TRBD1 (5 bases). CDR1 is SEHNR, CDR2 FQNEAQ, per germline (reference sequence). This CDR3 region has 12 residues. The CDR3, as DNA: TGTTCCAGCAGCATAGACAGTTATGGCTACACCTTC. Protein product: CSSSIDSYGYTF.

The chain recombines TRBV6-1 with TRBJ1-5; a weak D match, TRBD1 (6 bases). The CDR3 length is 14 residues. V shed 3 bases and J shed 4 bases, with 10 bases lying between them. The germline V gene has CDR1 MNHNS and CDR2 SASEGT. In nucleotides, the CDR3 is TGTGCCAGCAGTGATAATCAGGGGAATCAGCCCCAGCATTTT. Its translation is CASSDNQGNQPQHF.

This chain uses TRBV9 with TRBJ2-7, with a tentative D call TRBD1 (5 bases). The V end lost 0 bases, the J end lost 1 base, and 8 bases lay between the germline ends. The CDR3 runs to 14 residues. Germline V gives CDR1 SGDLS, CDR2 YYNGEE. The CDR3, as DNA: TGTGCCAGCAGCGTAGTGGCAGGGTCCTACGAGCAGTACTTC. It specifies CASSVVAGSYEQYF.

The chain couples TRBV28 to TRBJ1-1; 7 bases align to TRBD1. Germline CDR1 MDHEN, CDR2 SYDVKM. The junction had 5 bases not matched to a gene; V was cut back by 4 bases and J by 6 bases. The CDR3 consists of 13 residues. The DNA of the CDR3 is TGTGCCAGCAGTTGGGGGACAGCTTCTGAAGCTTTCTTT. Translation: CASSWGTASEAFF.

This chain links TRBV10-1 with TRBJ2-1; a weak D match, TRBD2 (6 bases). This CDR3 spans 15 amino acids. The germline V gene has CDR1 WNHNN and CDR2 SYGVQD (reference sequence). Trimming left V 2 bases short and J 2 bases short, with 10 bases between. DNA for the CDR3: TGCGCCAGCAGTGAGGGCGGGAAAGCCTACAATGAGCAGTTCTTC. This gives the protein CASSEGGKAYNEQFF.

This clone has more than one count but fewer than ten. The J gene is TRBJ1-2, the V gene TRBV9, with 8 bases matching TRBD1. The CDR3 is 16 amino acids. Germline CDR1 is SGDLS and CDR2 is YYNGEE. The J segment lost 8 bases and the V segment lost 4 bases, leaving 16 bases of the junction unmatched. CDR3 bases: TGTGCCAGCAGCTTCTCGACAGGGGCCCTGGCGAGAGGCTACACCTTC. Translating gives CASSFSTGALARGYTF.

Only a few counts were recorded for this clone. The CDR3 sequence is CAWSPGTSSGEQYF. Here the CDR3 DNA reads TGTGCCTGGAGTCCGGGGACTAGCTCAGGCGAGCAGTACTTC. The chain recombines TRBV30 with TRBJ2-7; the match to TRBD2 covers 9 bases. The CDR3 has 14 residues. Germline assignment: CDR1 GTSNPN and CDR2 SVGIG (reference sequence). J lost 6 bases, V lost 2 bases, and 8 bases had no gene match.

This chain joins TRBV27 and TRBJ2-1; D not resolved. V was shortened by 3 bases and J by 3 bases, with 24 bases between the two germline ends. Germline loops: CDR1 MNHEY, CDR2 SMNVEV (reference sequence). The CDR3 spans 19 residues. CDR3 sequence reads: CASSFWPPKRADGYNEQFF. As DNA, the CDR3 is TGTGCCAGCAGTTTTTGGCCCCCCAAGCGTGCCGACGGCTACAATGAGCAGTTCTTC.

This rearrangement joins TRBV5-6 to TRBJ1-3; no clear D gene. Germline CDR1 SGHDT, CDR2 YYEEEE. The germline V and J ends were trimmed by 2 bases and 0 bases, with 9 bases remaining between them. The CDR3 spans 15 residues. The CDR3 region has the DNA TGTGCCAGCAGCTTTGGGCCATCCTCTGGAAACACCATATATTTT. Its protein product is CASSFGPSSGNTIYF.

The V and J genes are TRBV30 and TRBJ2-7; D gene ambiguous. Germline assignment: CDR1 GTSNPN and CDR2 SVGIG (reference sequence). Trimming removed 0 bases at V and 6 bases at J, with 12 bases between. The CDR3 consists of 13 residues. CDR3 sequence: CAWSVMRTGEQYF. CDR3 DNA sequence: TGTGCCTGGAGTGTGATGAGAACGGGCGAGCAGTACTTC.

The V and J genes are TRBV2 and TRBJ1-5, with TRBD1 identical over 7 bases. The CDR3 totals 14 residues. J was trimmed by 9 bases and V by 6 bases; bases with no gene match: 11. Germline lookup yields CDR1 SNHLY and CDR2 FYNNEI. DNA for the CDR3: TGTGCCAGCAGCGACAGGGACCCCCTAGGGCCCCAGCATTTT. It codes for CASSDRDPLGPQHF.

The chain joins TRBV27 to TRBJ1-1; 9 bases map to TRBD1. The CDR3 totals 16 residues. Trimming removed 2 bases from V and 1 base from J; junction bases left unmatched: 5. Germline values: CDR1 MNHEY, CDR2 SMNVEV (reference sequence). CDR3 sequence (DNA): TGTGCCAGCAGTTTACTCCGACAGGGGGGGAACACTGAAGCTTTCTTT. It specifies CASSLLRQGGNTEAFF.

For this clone: The conserved final phenylalanine or tryptophan is absent from the CDR3, which likely points to a read error. It is unclear where the CDR3 begins or ends on the DNA, so no DNA is shown, and the CDR3 is as TCRdb lists it. The chain uses TRBV7-9 and TRBJ1-2. CDR1 is SEHNR, CDR2 FQNEAQ, per germline (reference sequence). Including both end residues, the CDR3 is 8 amino acids long. CDR3 amino acids: CASSCGEV.

In its sample, this clone was seen a few times. J is TRBJ2-6 and V is TRBV2; perhaps TRBD2 as D (5 bases). This CDR3 spans 17 amino acids. The V gene's germline CDR1 is SNHLY and CDR2 FYNNEI. Trimming took 10 bases from V and 4 from J, leaving 23 bases between them. The CDR3 spells CATTTGSSFSGANVLTF. In DNA form, the CDR3 reads TGTGCCACCACCACGGGGTCCTCCTTCTCAGGGGCCAACGTCCTGACTTTC. The variable domain in full, completed from reference TRBV2 and TRBJ2-6, reads EPEVTQTPSHQVTQMGQEVILRCVPISNHLYFYWYRQILGQKVEFLVSFYNNEISEKSEIFDDQFSVERPDGSNFTLKIRSTKLEDSAMYFCATTTGSSFSGANVLTFGAGSRLTVL.

The chain joins TRBV5-1 to TRBJ1-1, with a weak D call TRBD1 (5 bases). The CDR3 consists of 14 residues. Deletions cut 0 bases from V and 4 bases from J, with 10 bases between. Germline loops: CDR1 SGHRS, CDR2 YFSETQ. DNA for the CDR3: TGCGCCAGCAGCTTGGAGACAGTACCCACTGAAGCTTTCTTT. It is translated as CASSLETVPTEAFF.

This clone has just a few counts. The V and J genes are TRBV15 and TRBJ2-7; D gene unclear. Per the germline V gene, CDR1 is LNHNV and CDR2 is YYDKDF (reference sequence). This CDR3 has 17 amino acids. The germline V and J ends were trimmed by 0 bases and 2 bases, with 17 bases remaining between them. The CDR3: CATSRDRVSILTYEQYF. The CDR3 DNA sequence: TGTGCCACCAGCAGAGATCGAGTATCCATCCTTACCTACGAGCAGTACTTC.

This clone has just one count. The chain recombines TRBV19 with TRBJ1-1; D unclear. The CDR3 runs 13 residues. V dropped 5 bases and J dropped 0 bases, with 7 bases sitting between them. CDR1 LNHDA and CDR2 SQIVND come from the germline V gene (reference sequence). CDR3 sequence: CASSETMNTEAFF. CDR3 nucleotide sequence: TGTGCCAGTAGTGAGACAATGAACACTGAAGCTTTCTTT.

CDR3 nucleotide sequence: TGTGCCAGCAGCTTAGGAGAAGAAACACCCCTCCACTTT. Translated: CASSLGEETPLHF. The chain carries TRBV7-9 and TRBJ1-6; no definite D call. Germline V gene sequence: CDR1 SEHNR, CDR2 FQNEAQ (reference sequence). The CDR3 has 13 residues. Trimming cost V 1 base and J 11 bases, with 9 bases left between them.

The V call is TRBV30, the J call TRBJ1-2; 7 bases agree with TRBD1. The CDR3 extends over 14 amino acids. The V gene's germline CDR1 is GTSNPN and CDR2 SVGIG (reference sequence). Losses at the gene ends were 1 base for V and 4 bases for J; bases not matched to a gene: 6. CDR3 sequence (DNA): TGTGCCTGGAGTGCCTTGGGACAGCTCTATGGCTACACCTTC. Residues: CAWSALGQLYGYTF.

This clone was seen more than once but under ten times. The V and J genes are TRBV4-2 and TRBJ2-3, with D perhaps matching TRBD2 (6 bases). The CDR3 totals 17 residues. CDR1 and CDR2 (germline): LGHNA, YNFKEQ. The V end lost 0 bases, the J end lost 3 bases, and 16 bases lay between the germline ends. Here the CDR3 DNA reads TGTGCCAGCAGCCAAGAAAGGGACGGGGGTGGGACAGATACGCAGTATTTT. Its protein product is CASSQERDGGGTDTQYF.

The V gene is TRBV10-3, the J gene TRBJ2-2, with 11 bases that match TRBD2. CDR1 is ENHRY and CDR2 is SYGVKD in the germline V gene. This CDR3 has 14 residues. J gave up 6 bases and V 6 bases, and 3 bases lay outside the gene matches. Written as DNA, the CDR3 is TGTGCCATCAGCCCACTAGCGGGGGCCGGGGAGCTGTTTTTT. It encodes CAISPLAGAGELFF.

V is TRBV9 and J is TRBJ2-7; 9 nucleotides align to TRBD1. The V and J ends lost 4 bases and 4 bases, in that order; junction bases with no gene match: 9. This CDR3 spans 15 amino acids. Germline values: CDR1 SGDLS, CDR2 YYNGEE. In nucleotides, the CDR3 is TGTGCCAGCAGCAAGGGACAGGGCAGGTTTTACGAGCAGTACTTC. It codes for CASSKGQGRFYEQYF.

CDR3 sequence (DNA): TGTGCCAGCAGACCCGGACTAGGGATTAGCGGTGAGCAGTTCTTC. Amino acid sequence: CASRPGLGISGEQFF. The V gene is TRBV7-2, the J gene TRBJ2-1; TRBD2 matches 7 bases. The ends lost 6 bases at V and 9 bases at J; junction bases unmatched: 14. The CDR3 length is 15 residues. The germline V gene has CDR1 SGHTA and CDR2 FQGNSA.

The chain has TRBV6-5 and TRBJ1-2; 9 bases fit TRBD1. After removal of 2 bases from V and 5 bases from J, the junction contained 6 bases not matched to a gene. CDR1 is MNHEY and CDR2 is SVGAGI in the germline V gene. The CDR3 contains 15 residues. The chain's CDR3 is CASSYEGTGNYGYTF. The DNA of the CDR3 is TGTGCCAGCAGTTACGAAGGGACAGGGAATTATGGCTACACCTTC.